The clone carrying this TCR beta chain was seen ten or more times. What it binds is unknown. These data come from a study of T cells in Graves' hyperthyroidism and ophthalmopathy. The study's findings and limits: A model built on 13 V-J features separated ophthalmopathy from stable hyperthyroidism. Most thyroid clonotypes expanded above 0.001 appeared in blood too.

On the basis of clinical symptoms, serum thyroxine and TRAb, thyroid ultrasound and orbital computed tomography, diagnoses were made. CDR3 length equals 16 residues. V gave up 3 bases and J gave up 2 bases; unmatched junction bases: 4. CDR1 is LGHDT and CDR2 is YNNKEL in the germline V gene (reference sequence). Template material for amplifying TCR beta CDR3 regions consisted of RNA transcripts. The TCR CDR3 first-round RT-PCR relied on the HTBI primer set. TCRdb processed the multiplex PCR reads anew with MiXCR; each CDR3 protein has one entry. This sample has hundreds of thousands of distinct CDR3 sequences, with about 14% found just once.

This clonotype was obtained from a woman in her forties or fifties with Graves' ophthalmopathy. The source material was blood. The chain joins TRBV3-1 to TRBJ2-3, with 11 bases that match TRBD2. Here the CDR3 DNA reads TGTGCCAGCAGCCAGCTACTAGCGGGAGTCACAGATACGCAGTATTTT. It translates to CASSQLLAGVTDTQYF.